Listed below are T cell receptor beta chains from one sample, sequenced in a study of blood T cells in healthy people across ages. TCRdb itself ran the 5' RACE reads through MiXCR, one entry per CDR3 protein. The table includes 2 million or so distinct CDR3 sequences, around half detected once. Sequenced material: blood. The source is a middle-aged woman in good health. Both conserved end residues are part of each CDR3. D genes are given only for firm matches. Clone size is not always given. Where it is, it says once, few, many or a class for expanded clones.

TGTGCCAGCAGTTTCGACACTGCCAATGAGCAGTTCTTC | CASSFDTANEQFF | TRBJ2-1 | NA | few | 13 | TRBV12-3/TRBV12-4
TGCAGTGCTAGAGATATCGCAGGGACCGAGACCCAGTACTTC | CSARDIAGTETQYF | TRBJ2-5 | NA | NA | 14 | TRBV20-1
TGTGCCGGCAGTTTGAGACAGGGAGGCTCAGATACGCAGTATTTT | CAGSLRQGGSDTQYF | TRBJ2-3 | NA | NA | 15 | TRBV27
TGTGCCAGCAGCGGGGGGAGCAATGAGCAGTTCTTC | CASSGGSNEQFF | TRBJ2-1 | NA | NA | 12 | TRBV9
TGTGCCAGCAGCTTTGATCCAGCGGGGGGGCTAAATGAGCAGTTCTTC | CASSFDPAGGLNEQFF | TRBJ2-1 | TRBD2 | NA | 16 | TRBV5-4
TGTGCCAGCAGCTTGTCCGCGGGCCTCACAGATACGCAGTATTTT | CASSLSAGLTDTQYF | TRBJ2-3 | NA | NA | 15 | TRBV7-9
TGCAGCGTTGACAGGGGTTTGGAGACCCAGTACTTC | CSVDRGLETQYF | TRBJ2-5 | NA | many | 12 | TRBV29-1
TGTGCCAGCAGTTTATTGGTCGGCAGGGACCAAGATGGCTACACCTTC | CASSLLVGRDQDGYTF | TRBJ1-2 | NA | NA | 16 | TRBV28
TGCGCCAGCAGCACTAGCGGAGACCTGAGAGCGGAGACCCAGTACTTC | CASSTSGDLRAETQYF | TRBJ2-5 | TRBD2 | few | 16 | TRBV5-1
TGTGCCACCAGCAGAGATCGGCCGGGGCGCGGCACAGATACGCAGTATTTT | CATSRDRPGRGTDTQYF | TRBJ2-3 | NA | once | 17 | TRBV15